The next 3 T cell receptor beta chains were all read from a single sample in a study of blood T cells in healthy people across ages. A J-beta primer mix and a sample-barcoded 5' primer were used in a second PCR of roughly 7 to 12 cycles. One entry per CDR3 protein results from TCRdb running MiXCR on the 5' RACE reads. The sample yields 1.5 million to 2 million distinct CDR3 sequences, roughly two fifths seen once. What was sequenced was blood. These receptor sequences come from a human donor in good health.

V usage is TRBV18 and J usage is TRBJ1-2; weak D call: TRBD1 (5 bases). CDR1 is KGHSH and CDR2 is LQKENI in the germline V gene. The ends were cut back, 2 bases at V and 2 bases at J, with 18 bases in the middle. This CDR3 spans 17 amino acids. The CDR3: CASSPSAASGGNYGYTF. The CDR3, as DNA: TGTGCCAGCTCACCAAGCGCCGCTTCCGGGGGGAACTATGGCTACACCTTC.

This clonotype appeared once. V is TRBV7-9 and J is TRBJ2-3, with 9 bases matching TRBD2. With 5 bases clipped from V and 1 base from J, the junction kept 4 bases outside the gene matches. Per the germline V gene, CDR1 is SEHNR and CDR2 is FQNEAQ (reference sequence). CDR3 length equals 15 residues. The CDR3 is CASSISGGRTDTQYF. Written as DNA, the CDR3 is TGTGCCAGCAGCATTAGCGGGGGCCGCACAGATACGCAGTATTTT.

This clonotype showed up just a few times. This chain connects TRBV4-1 to TRBJ1-2; possible D gene TRBD1, 5 bases. The CDR3 is made up of 16 amino acids. Trimming took off 0 bases at V and 8 bases at J, with 19 bases between the two ends. The germline gives CDR1 MGHRA, CDR2 YSYEKL. This chain's CDR3 is CASSQEFSRGTGGYTF. In DNA form, the CDR3 reads TGCGCCAGCAGCCAAGAGTTCTCACGGGGGACTGGAGGCTACACCTTC.